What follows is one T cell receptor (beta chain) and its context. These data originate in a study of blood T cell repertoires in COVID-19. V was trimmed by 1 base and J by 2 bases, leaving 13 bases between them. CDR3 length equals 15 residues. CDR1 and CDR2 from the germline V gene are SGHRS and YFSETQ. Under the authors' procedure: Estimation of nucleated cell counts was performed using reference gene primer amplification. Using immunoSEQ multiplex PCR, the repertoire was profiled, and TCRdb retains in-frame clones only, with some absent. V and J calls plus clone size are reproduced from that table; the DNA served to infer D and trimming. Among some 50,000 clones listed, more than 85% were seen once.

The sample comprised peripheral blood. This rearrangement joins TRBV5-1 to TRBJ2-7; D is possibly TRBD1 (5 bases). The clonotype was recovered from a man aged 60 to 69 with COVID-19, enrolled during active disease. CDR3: CASSLTSGKTYEQYF. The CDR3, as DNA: TGCGCCAGCAGCTTGACGTCAGGGAAAACCTACGAGCAGTACTTC.